This T cell receptor beta chain derives from a study of blood T cells in healthy people across ages (dated by TCRdb to 2015 to 2017). At the level of the whole study: In model experiments, template switching captured about one uniquely barcoded TCR beta cDNA molecule for every two T cells. Donors of different ages were randomly distributed across sequencing lanes to avoid experimental bias. The study analyzed two additional independent replicas of 1 million unique cDNA reads from the same blood draw for two donors, one aged 18 to 30 and one aged 80 or older. The donors were split into four age groups: young (average about 16 years), middle-aged (about 40), aged (around 67) and long-lived (roughly 88). Age-related changes in TCR beta repertoire diversity were measured in the study by deep sequencing normalized with unique cDNA molecular identifiers. Here is what the overall study found, with its caveats: Because the CMV infection status of the donors was unknown, age-related changes in expanded clonotypes may potentially have been confounded. As age increased, observed TCR beta diversity per million T cells dropped in a roughly linear way, and a significant reduction was already evident by age roughly 36. Estimates of total diversity based on one million sequenced T cells were regarded as lower bounds and as underestimates. There was a strong correlation between observed TCR beta diversity and the percentage of naive T cells measured by flow cytometry. Compared with the aged group, the long-lived group had more naive CD4+ T cells, fewer expanded clones and increased TCR diversity, suggesting age selection. Since profiling was done on bulk unsorted PBMCs, naive and antigen-experienced compartments could not be conclusively compared.

This clonotype has at least ten counts. The specificity of this receptor is unknown. No much larger clone exists at a distance of one base, and base qualities are not known. Sequences SGHNT (CDR1) and YENEEA (CDR2) are obtained from the germline V gene. Reading from cysteine to phenylalanine, the CDR3 counts 14 amino acids. Only the CDR3 DNA is retained, 42 bases long and in frame from the first base. V sheds 4 bases and J sheds 5 bases, leaving 13 bases between their ends. Systemically healthy Caucasian individuals from Russia, 39 in total and aged 6 to 90 years, were included as donors. About 9.8 milliliters of peripheral blood were drawn from each donor into EDTA-treated Vacutainer tubes. Ficoll-Paque density-gradient centrifugation was used to isolate PBMCs, with at least 6 million per sample. Trizol reagent was used to extract total RNA from the PBMCs, yielding at least 6 micrograms per sample. The percentages of naive CD45RAhigh/CD27high T cells were determined by flow cytometry on a PBMC aliquot from every donor.

The library was made by 5' RACE. Sequenced using an Illumina HiSeq 2500. A second PCR of about 7 to 12 cycles was run with a J-beta primer mix and a sample-barcoded 5' primer. A unique molecular identifier was introduced onto each TCR beta cDNA molecule by a template-switch 5' adaptor carrying 12 random nucleotides. At least 2.5 million CDR3-containing paired-end reads were obtained from each sample. All of the RNA was converted into first-strand cDNA using the Mint cDNA synthesis kit, with a TRBC-specific oligonucleotide serving as the primer. Following uracil-DNA glycosylase treatment, all cDNA underwent a first 18-cycle PCR with the universal primers M1SS and BC2_uni_R. The paper's data handling went like this. For normalization, 1 million high-quality reads were randomly selected from each sample, with every read carrying a distinct molecular identifier. Instead of being binned into consensus sequences, reads with shared molecular identifiers were discarded. MiTCR, set to a Q25 quality threshold and the strictest error-elimination algorithm, was used for CDR3 identification, clonotype clustering and error correction. Lower-bound total TCR beta diversity was estimated with a nonparametric unseen species model using Euler transformation. The public reads were reprocessed in TCRdb via fastp at Q25 and MiXCR, keeping in-frame beta chains. Each entry is one CDR3 protein sequence, shown with its most common DNA and genes. What appears here as the V and J calls and clone size reflects TCRdb's work, not the paper's. Present in this sample are 1.5 million or so distinct CDR3 sequences, 42% of which were seen just once. The top ten clonotypes cover 7.9% of the sample.

The source of this sequence is a woman younger than 30 in good health. The chain is made from TRBV11-3 and TRBJ2-3; no D gene can be assigned with confidence. The sample consisted of blood. The CDR3 protein is CASSSRIDEDTQYF. The DNA sequence is TGTGCCAGCAGCTCCAGGATTGATGAAGATACGCAGTATTTT.